This T cell receptor beta chain came from a study of blood T cell repertoires in COVID-19. Trimming left V 5 bases short and J 7 bases short, with 17 bases between. This CDR3 is built from 15 residues. Per germline, CDR1 MDHEN and CDR2 SYDVKM. Participant age was about 18 to 100 years, and participants resided in fewer than 25 US areas. Assay: immunoSEQ multiplex PCR; the TCRdb copy retains only in-frame clones and omits some. The sample shows around 300,000 clones, 75% to 95% of them seen only once. This chain links TRBV28 with TRBJ1-4; perhaps TRBD1 as D (6 bases). This TCR was sampled from a woman in her thirties who had recovered from COVID-19. The sample taken for sequencing was PBMCs or T cells enriched from blood (not recorded which). In DNA form, the CDR3 reads TGTGCCAGCAGTGGGACAAGGGGGATGAGTGAAAAACTGTTTTTT. It specifies CASSGTRGMSEKLFF.